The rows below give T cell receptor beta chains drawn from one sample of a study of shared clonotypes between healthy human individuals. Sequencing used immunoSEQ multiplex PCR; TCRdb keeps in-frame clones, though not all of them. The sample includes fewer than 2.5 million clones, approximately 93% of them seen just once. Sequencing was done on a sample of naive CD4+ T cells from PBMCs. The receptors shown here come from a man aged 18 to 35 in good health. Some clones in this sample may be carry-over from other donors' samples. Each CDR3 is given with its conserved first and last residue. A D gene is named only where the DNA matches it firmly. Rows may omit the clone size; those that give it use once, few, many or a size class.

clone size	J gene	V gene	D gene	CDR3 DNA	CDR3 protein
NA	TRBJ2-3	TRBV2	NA	TGTGCCAGCAGTGACTACTACACAGATACGCAGTATTTT	CASSDYYTDTQYF
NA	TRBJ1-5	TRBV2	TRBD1	TGTGCCAGCCGCGTGAGACAGGGGGCTGGTCAGCCCCAGCATTTT	CASRVRQGAGQPQHF
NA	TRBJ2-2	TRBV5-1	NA	TGCGCCAGCAGCCCTATCGATCAGAACACCGGGGAGCTGTTTTTT	CASSPIDQNTGELFF
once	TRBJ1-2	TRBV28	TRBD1	TGTGCCAGCAGTTCGCTGACAGGGGCAATTAACTATGGCTACACCTTC	CASSSLTGAINYGYTF
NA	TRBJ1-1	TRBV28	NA	TGTGCCAGCAGGCTGTACACTGAAGCTTTCTTT	CASRLYTEAFF
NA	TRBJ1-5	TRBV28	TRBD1	TGTGCCAGCAGTAGGGGACAGCTCTCCAATCAGCCCCAGCATTTT	CASSRGQLSNQPQHF
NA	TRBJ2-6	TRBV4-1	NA	TGCGCCAGCAGCCAAGATCGGGGACGGATCTCCTCTGGGGCCAACGTCCTGACTTTC	CASSQDRGRISSGANVLTF
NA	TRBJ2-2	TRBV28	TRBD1	TGTGCCAGCAGTTCCACGACCGGGACAGGGGTAACCGGGGAGCTGTTTTTT	CASSSTTGTGVTGELFF
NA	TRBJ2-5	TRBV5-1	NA	TGCGCCAGCAGCTCAGACCGTGTGGGAGAGACCCAGTACTTC	CASSSDRVGETQYF
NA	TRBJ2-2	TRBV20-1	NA	TGCAGTGCTACTAATCGGGGGGAGCTGTTTTTT	CSATNRGELFF
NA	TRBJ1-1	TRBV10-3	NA	TGTGCCATGGGGGAGAGAAACACTGAAGCTTTCTTT	CAMGERNTEAFF
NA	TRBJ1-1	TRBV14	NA	TGTGCCAGCAGGAAAGCAGGGGCAGGAGCTGAAGCTTTCTTT	CASRKAGAGAEAFF
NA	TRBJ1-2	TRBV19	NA	TGTGCCAGTAGCCCAACCTCATATGGCTACACCTTC	CASSPTSYGYTF
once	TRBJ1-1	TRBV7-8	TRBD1	TGTGCCAGCAGCTCGATTGCAGGGGGGACTGAAGCTTTCTTT	CASSSIAGGTEAFF
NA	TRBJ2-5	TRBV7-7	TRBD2	TGTGCCAGCAGCCCGGGGGGGGGAGAGACCCAGTACTTC	CASSPGGGETQYF
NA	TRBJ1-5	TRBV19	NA	TGTGCCAGTAGTATAGTGAGGGTTCAGCCCCAGCATTTT	CASSIVRVQPQHF
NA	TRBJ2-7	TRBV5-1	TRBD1	TGCGCCAGCAGCTTGGGAGCCGGGACAGGGCGCGAGCAGTACTTC	CASSLGAGTGREQYF
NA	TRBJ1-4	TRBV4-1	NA	TGCGCCAGCAGCTCACCGGGGAAAACGGCTAATGAAAAACTGTTTTTT	CASSSPGKTANEKLFF
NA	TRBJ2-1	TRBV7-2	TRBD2	TGTGCCAGCAGCCCGTTTTCGGGGGGGCAGTTCTTC	CASSPFSGGQFF
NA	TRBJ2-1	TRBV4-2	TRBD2	TGTGCCAGCAGCCACTCTGGAGGGACTAGTCTGGGGGCTGAGCAGTTCTTC	CASSHSGGTSLGAEQFF
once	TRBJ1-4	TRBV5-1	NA	TGCGCCAGCAGATTACAGGGAGGGTATAATGAAAAACTGTTTTTT	CASRLQGGYNEKLFF
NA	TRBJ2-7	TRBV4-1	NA	TGCGCCAGCAGCCAAAGGGACTCCTTGAACGAGCAGTACTTC	CASSQRDSLNEQYF
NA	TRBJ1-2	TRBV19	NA	TGTGCCAGTAGTATGCGTGCGGTCCCTAACTATGGCTACACCTTC	CASSMRAVPNYGYTF
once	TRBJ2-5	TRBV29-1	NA	TGCAGCGTTGAAAGGACAGACCAAGAGACCCAGTACTTC	CSVERTDQETQYF
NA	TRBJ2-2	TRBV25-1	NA	TGTGCCAGCAGTGGGGCTGGGGGGAGAACCGGGGAGCTGTTTTTT	CASSGAGGRTGELFF
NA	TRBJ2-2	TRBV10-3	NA	TGTGCCATCAGTGAGTCTCGGCCAGCTAACACCGGGGAGCTGTTTTTT	CAISESRPANTGELFF
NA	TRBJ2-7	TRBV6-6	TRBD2	TGTGCCACCGCTGTTACTAGCGGGAGCGAGCAGTACTTC	CATAVTSGSEQYF
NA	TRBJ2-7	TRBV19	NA	TGTGCCAGTAGCAAGGGATACGAGCAGTACTTC	CASSKGYEQYF
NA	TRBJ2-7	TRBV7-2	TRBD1	TGTGCCAGCAGCCCGGGGACAGGGGGCAGGTACGAGCAGTACTTC	CASSPGTGGRYEQYF